The 16 T cell receptor beta chains in this list originate from one sample, sequenced in a study of blood T cell repertoires in COVID-19. The assay was immunoSEQ multiplex PCR, and TCRdb's table has in-frame clones only and misses some. The profile shows 90,000 to 120,000 clones, approximately 90% of them singletons. The source material was peripheral blood. Receptor source: a man aged 45-65 years with active or convalescent COVID-19.

The rearrangement links TRBV28 to TRBJ1-5, with D perhaps TRBD1 (5 bases). V lost 5 bases, J lost 3 bases, and 17 bases lay in between. Germline loops: CDR1 MDHEN, CDR2 SYDVKM. This CDR3 contains 16 residues. CDR3 sequence: CASSLPQRQFNQPQHF. The DNA of the CDR3 is TGTGCCAGCAGTCTCCCGCAAAGACAGTTCAATCAGCCCCAGCATTTT. Variable domain in full (rest from reference TRBV28 and TRBJ1-5): DVKVTQSSRYLVKRTGEKVFLECVQDMDHENMFWYRQDPGLGLRLIYFSYDVKMKEKGDIPEGYSVSREKKERFSLILESASTNQTSMYLCASSLPQRQFNQPQHFGDGTRLSIL.

The V call is TRBV9, the J call TRBJ2-7; the match to TRBD1 covers 9 bases. With 6 bases clipped from V and 5 bases from J, the junction kept 9 bases outside the gene matches. Germline lookup yields CDR1 SGDLS and CDR2 YYNGEE. The CDR3 contains 14 residues. CDR3 nucleotide sequence: TGTGCCAGCACCCCAGCGGGACAGGGCAACGAGCAGTACTTC. This gives the protein CASTPAGQGNEQYF.

The chain carries TRBV7-8 and TRBJ1-5; 7 bases are a match to TRBD1. V shed 1 base and J 1 base; nucleotides not matched to a gene: 13. Germline V CDR1 and CDR2: SGHVS, FQNEAQ. This CDR3 has 19 residues. The CDR3 nucleotides are TGTGCCAGCAGCTTAGACCCCGGGGACAGAACCATAAGCAATCAGCCCCAGCATTTT. The encoded protein is CASSLDPGDRTISNQPQHF.

The rearrangement links TRBV2 to TRBJ1-5; perhaps TRBD1 as D (5 bases). Germline-derived CDR1 and CDR2 are SNHLY and FYNNEI. V lost 5 bases and J 5 bases, leaving 10 bases between the germline ends. The CDR3 is made up of 13 amino acids. The CDR3 is CASSSLQDQPQHF. DNA of the CDR3: TGTGCCAGCAGTTCACTACAGGATCAGCCCCAGCATTTT.

The rearrangement joins TRBV30 to TRBJ2-7; weak D call: TRBD2 (6 bases). Trimming took 2 bases from V and 5 from J, leaving 19 bases between them. Germline-derived CDR1 and CDR2 are GTSNPN and SVGIG (reference sequence). The CDR3 is 15 amino acids. In DNA, the CDR3 is TGTGCCTGGAGTCCCTGGAGGGTAGTCCAGAACGAGCAGTACTTC. It encodes CAWSPWRVVQNEQYF.

V gene TRBV13 combines with J gene TRBJ1-1, with a tentative D call TRBD1 (5 bases). The CDR3 consists of 17 residues. The germline gives CDR1 PRHDT, CDR2 FYEKMQ (reference sequence). V lost 7 bases to trimming and J lost 5 bases, with 26 bases between them. CDR3 sequence: CASNTRIGGKGLTEAFF. The DNA of the CDR3 is TGTGCCAGCAACACCCGAATAGGCGGGAAGGGGTTGACTGAAGCTTTCTTT.

Points on this clone: Distinct nucleotide sequences in the sample also encode this CDR3. The genes are TRBV7-2 and TRBJ2-1, with 8 bases matching TRBD2. The CDR3 length is 15 residues. Looked up from germline, CDR1 is SGHTA and CDR2 is FQGNSA. The junction had 3 bases not matched to a gene; V was cut back by 5 bases and J by 0 bases. CDR3: CASSPSGSSYNEQFF. In DNA, the CDR3 is TGTGCCAGCAGCCCCAGCGGGAGCTCCTACAATGAGCAGTTCTTC.

This chain uses TRBV6-2 or TRBV6-3 with TRBJ2-7; 7 bases align to TRBD2. The CDR3 loop spans 19 amino acids. CDR1 is MNHEY, CDR2 SVGEGT, per germline. V was pared by 2 bases and J by 0 bases, with 16 bases of the junction left unmatched. The DNA for the CDR3 is TGTGCCAGCAGTTACGTGTCAAGGGGTAGAGCGGGAAACTCCTACGAGCAGTACTTC. Protein product: CASSYVSRGRAGNSYEQYF.

The chain carries TRBV6-4 and TRBJ1-2, with D perhaps matching TRBD1 (5 bases). Germline assignment: CDR1 MRHNA and CDR2 SNTAGT. The CDR3 contains 17 residues. The V gene lost 0 bases and the J gene lost 7 bases, with 21 bases spanning the gap. This CDR3 is CASSDSSHGGSTAGYTF. CDR3 DNA sequence: TGTGCCAGCAGTGACTCTTCACACGGGGGATCTACTGCTGGCTACACCTTC.

This chain uses TRBV7-2 with TRBJ2-7, with D maybe TRBD1 (7 bases). This CDR3 contains 14 residues. Germline assignment: CDR1 SGHTA and CDR2 FQGNSA. Trimming pared 1 base from V and 5 bases from J, leaving 12 bases between. The CDR3 loop is CASSLGGGTDEQYF. In DNA form, the CDR3 reads TGTGCCAGCAGCTTAGGTGGGGGGACAGACGAGCAGTACTTC.

The chain couples TRBV28 to TRBJ1-5, with TRBD1 matching over 8 bases. V lost 1 base and J lost 5; bases outside the gene matches: 7. The germline CDR1 and CDR2 sequences are MDHEN and SYDVKM. This CDR3 region has 16 residues. The CDR3 reads CASSLSRQGRYQPQHF. The CDR3 DNA reads TGTGCCAGCAGTTTATCCCGACAGGGGAGATATCAGCCCCAGCATTTT.

The rearrangement joins TRBV6-5 to TRBJ2-7, with TRBD1 identical over 9 bases. The trim removed 5 bases at V and 0 bases at J, leaving 5 bases unmatched. Germline V lookup: CDR1 MNHEY, CDR2 SVGAGI. The CDR3 length is 15 residues. CDR3 amino acids: CASSTGTGSSYEQYF. As DNA, the CDR3 is TGTGCCAGCAGTACCGGGACAGGGAGCTCCTACGAGCAGTACTTC.

This clone showed up just once. The chain links TRBV27 to TRBJ2-2; TRBD2 matches at 12 bases. CDR1 and CDR2 (germline): MNHEY, SMNVEV (reference sequence). The V segment lost 6 bases and the J segment 7 bases; nucleotides outside the gene matches: 6. The length of the CDR3 is 15 residues. CDR3 sequence (DNA): TGTGCCAGCAGGCCGACTAGCGGGAGTGTCGGGGAGCTGTTTTTT. The encoded protein is CASRPTSGSVGELFF.

The V call is TRBV10-1, the J call TRBJ2-5; D is uncertain. The germline V and J ends were trimmed by 4 bases and 1 base, with 7 bases remaining between them. This CDR3 is built from 13 residues. Per germline, CDR1 WNHNN and CDR2 SYGVQD (reference sequence). The CDR3 DNA sequence: TGCGCCAGCAGTGTGGGCCCCCAAGAGACCCAGTACTTC. Translation gives CASSVGPQETQYF.

V and J are TRBV5-6 and TRBJ2-5; D is unclear. The CDR3 totals 13 residues. CDR1 and CDR2 from the germline V gene are SGHDT and YYEEEE. V was shortened by 3 bases and J by 3 bases, with 9 bases between the two germline ends. The CDR3 loop reads CASSSSLEETQYF. CDR3 in DNA: TGTGCCAGCAGCTCCTCACTTGAAGAGACCCAGTACTTC.

This clone was seen once. The V call is TRBV13, the J call TRBJ2-2, with D possibly matching TRBD1 (6 bases). The germline V gene has CDR1 PRHDT and CDR2 FYEKMQ (reference sequence). V was pared by 0 bases and J by 3 bases, with 8 bases between. There are 15 residues in the CDR3. The CDR3: CASSLGQGYTGELFF. The DNA for the CDR3 is TGTGCCAGCAGCTTAGGACAGGGCTACACCGGGGAGCTGTTTTTT.